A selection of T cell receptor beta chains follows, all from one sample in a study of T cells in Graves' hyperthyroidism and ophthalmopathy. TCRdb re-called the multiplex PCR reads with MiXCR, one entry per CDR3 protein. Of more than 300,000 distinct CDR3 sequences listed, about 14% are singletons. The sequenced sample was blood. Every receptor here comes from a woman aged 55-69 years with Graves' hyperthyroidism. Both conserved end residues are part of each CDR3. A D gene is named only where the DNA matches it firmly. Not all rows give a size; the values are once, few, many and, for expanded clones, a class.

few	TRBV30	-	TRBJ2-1	CAGRPKDSPRDNEQFF	TGTGCCGGAAGACCTAAAGACAGTCCAAGGGACAATGAGCAGTTCTTC
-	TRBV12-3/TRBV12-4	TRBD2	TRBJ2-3	CASSLGGLAGDSDTQYF	TGTGCCAGCAGTTTGGGGGGGCTAGCGGGAGATTCGGATACGCAGTATTTT
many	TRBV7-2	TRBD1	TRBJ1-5	CASSPTGGSQPQHF	TGTGCCAGCAGCCCGACAGGGGGGAGTCAGCCCCAGCATTTT
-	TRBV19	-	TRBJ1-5	CASETGMGSNQPQHF	TGTGCCAGCGAAACAGGGATGGGGAGCAATCAGCCCCAGCATTTT
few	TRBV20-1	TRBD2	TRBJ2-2	CSARSRLAVNTGELFF	TGCAGTGCTAGATCTCGACTAGCCGTGAACACCGGGGAGCTGTTTTTT
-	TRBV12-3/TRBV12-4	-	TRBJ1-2	CASSFTGSGHYGYTF	TGTGCCAGCAGTTTCACAGGCTCGGGGCACTATGGCTACACCTTC
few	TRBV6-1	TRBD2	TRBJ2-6	CASRSGGGANVLTF	TGTGCCTCCCGGTCGGGGGGTGGGGCCAACGTCCTGACTTTC
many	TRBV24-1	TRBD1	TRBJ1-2	CARGGDREFFGGDYGYTF	TGTGCCAGAGGCGGGGACAGGGAATTTTTCGGCGGCGACTATGGCTACACCTTC
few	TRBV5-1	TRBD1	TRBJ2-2	CASSRQGADTGELFF	TGCGCCAGCAGCCGACAGGGGGCCGACACCGGGGAGCTGTTTTTT
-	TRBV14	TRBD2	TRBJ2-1	CASSQVGTSDEQFF	TGTGCCAGCAGCCAAGTCGGGACTAGTGATGAGCAGTTCTTC
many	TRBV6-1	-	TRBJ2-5	CASSEYLRETQYF	TGTGCCAGCAGTGAATACCTCCGAGAGACCCAGTACTTC
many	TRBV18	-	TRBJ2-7	CASSPQVGGSSYEQYF	TGTGCCAGCTCACCACAGGTCGGTGGGAGCTCCTACGAGCAGTACTTC
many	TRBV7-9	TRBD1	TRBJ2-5	CASSSTGTGETQYF	TGTGCCAGCAGCTCGACAGGGACGGGTGAGACCCAGTACTTC
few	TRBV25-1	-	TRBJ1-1	CASSEWGRARAFF	TGTGCCAGCAGTGAATGGGGGCGGGCGCGTGCTTTCTTT
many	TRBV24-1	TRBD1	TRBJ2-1	CATSGQGSHNEQFF	TGTGCCACCAGTGGACAGGGCAGCCACAATGAGCAGTTCTTC
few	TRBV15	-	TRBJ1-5	CATSRGPGTNQPQHF	TGTGCCACCAGCAGAGGTCCAGGGACCAATCAGCCCCAGCATTTT
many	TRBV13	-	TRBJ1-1	CASSTRGGNTEAFF	TGTGCCAGCAGTACCCGGGGGGGGAACACTGAAGCTTTCTTT
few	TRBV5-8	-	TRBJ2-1	CASSLDPAGYNEQFF	TGTGCCAGCAGCTTGGATCCAGCGGGCTACAATGAGCAGTTCTTC
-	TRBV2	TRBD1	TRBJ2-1	CASSGPGGTGGAYNEQFF	TGTGCCAGCAGCGGCCCAGGGGGTACAGGGGGCGCGTACAATGAGCAGTTCTTC
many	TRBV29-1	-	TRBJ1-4	CSVGGSEGKLFF	TGCAGCGTTGGAGGCTCCGAAGGGAAACTGTTTTTT
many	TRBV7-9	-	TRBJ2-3	CASSEGTADTQYF	TGTGCCAGCAGCGAAGGGACTGCAGATACGCAGTATTTT
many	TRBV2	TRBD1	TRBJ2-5	CASRPGQGQETQYF	TGTGCCAGCAGGCCGGGACAGGGCCAAGAGACCCAGTACTTC
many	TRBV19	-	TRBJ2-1	CASSIGGNYNEQFF	TGTGCCAGTAGTATCGGCGGGAACTACAATGAGCAGTTCTTC
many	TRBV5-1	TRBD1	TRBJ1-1	CASSATQGPEAFF	TGCGCCAGCAGCGCAACACAGGGGCCTGAAGCTTTCTTT
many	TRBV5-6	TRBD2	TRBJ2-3	CASSLVTSGLTDTQYF	TGTGCCAGCAGCTTGGTGACTAGCGGCCTCACAGATACGCAGTATTTT
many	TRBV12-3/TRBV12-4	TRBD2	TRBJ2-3	CASSPGSGRARTQYF	TGTGCCAGCAGCCCTGGGAGCGGGAGGGCGCGTACGCAGTATTTT
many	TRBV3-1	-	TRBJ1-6	CASSSGESPLHF	TGTGCCAGCAGCAGCGGCGAATCACCCCTCCACTTT
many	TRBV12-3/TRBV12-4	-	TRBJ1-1	CASSPGYTEAFF	TGTGCCAGCAGTCCGGGGTACACTGAAGCTTTCTTT
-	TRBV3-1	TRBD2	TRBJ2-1	CASSQSGRAGNEQFF	TGTGCCAGCAGCCAAAGCGGGAGGGCCGGCAATGAGCAGTTCTTC
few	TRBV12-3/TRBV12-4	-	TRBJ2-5	CASSYTSWQTQYF	TGTGCCAGCAGCTACACTAGCTGGCAGACCCAGTACTTC
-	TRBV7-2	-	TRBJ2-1	CASSPRQKGSYNEQFF	TGTGCCAGCAGCCCCAGACAGAAAGGGTCCTACAATGAGCAGTTCTTC
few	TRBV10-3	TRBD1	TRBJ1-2	CAINPGQGRPEYGYTF	TGTGCCATAAATCCGGGACAGGGCCGCCCCGAATATGGCTACACCTTC
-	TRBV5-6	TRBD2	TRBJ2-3	CASSLELAGGPSTDTQYF	TGTGCCAGCAGCTTGGAACTAGCGGGCGGTCCAAGCACAGATACGCAGTATTTT
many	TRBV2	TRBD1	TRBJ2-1	CASSESVIGQGDEQFF	TGTGCCAGCAGTGAGAGCGTAATTGGACAGGGCGACGAGCAGTTCTTC
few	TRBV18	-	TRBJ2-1	CASSNGNYYNEQFF	TGTGCCAGCTCGAACGGGAACTACTACAATGAGCAGTTCTTC
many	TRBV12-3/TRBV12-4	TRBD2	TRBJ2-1	CASSRTSGDEQFF	TGTGCCAGCAGCCGAACTAGCGGTGATGAGCAGTTCTTC
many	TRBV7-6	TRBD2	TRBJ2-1	CASSLGSASGSSREQFF	TGTGCCAGCAGCTTAGGATCTGCTAGCGGGAGTTCTCGGGAGCAGTTCTTC
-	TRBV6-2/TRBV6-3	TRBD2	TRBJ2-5	CASGWGGGGETQYF	TGTGCCAGCGGGTGGGGGGGGGGGGGGGAGACCCAGTACTTC
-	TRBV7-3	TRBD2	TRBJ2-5	CASSLKAGPSVGETQYF	TGTGCCAGCAGCTTAAAAGCGGGACCCTCCGTAGGAGAGACCCAGTACTTC
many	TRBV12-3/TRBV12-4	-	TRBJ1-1	CASEGGAVNTEAFF	TGTGCCAGCGAGGGCGGGGCGGTGAACACTGAAGCTTTCTTT